The 2 T cell receptor beta chains below all came from one sample that was sequenced in a study of T cell responses to AZD1222 COVID-19 vaccine (TCRdb year 2021). Sample time point, as interpreted from the label and publication: baseline before first vaccination. The protocol used for the library was the immunoSEQ multiplex PCR assay. This immuneACCESS table, as held by TCRdb, lists in-frame sequences with V and J called but not all clones. Of the missing ones, under half trace to an unresolved V gene in checked studies; the others have no known cause. This sample holds 150,000 or so clones; 90% were observed only once. 1.5% to 2% of the sample goes to the ten largest clones. The input for sequencing was peripheral blood, taken on day 0 of AZD1222 vaccination. Every receptor here comes from an adult in good health.

This chain connects TRBV18 to TRBJ2-3; D gene uncertain. The CDR3 length is 14 residues. Germline CDR1 and CDR2: KGHSH and LQKENI. The V gene lost 2 bases and the J gene lost 2 bases, with 8 bases spanning the gap. CDR3 residues: CASSPKGNTDTQYF. For the CDR3, the DNA is TGTGCCAGCTCACCAAAAGGAAACACAGATACGCAGTATTTT.

This CDR3 reads CASSEDRGLLDTQYF. In nucleotides, the CDR3 is TGTGCCAGCAGCGAGGACAGGGGGCTTTTAGATACGCAGTATTTT. The chain has TRBV3-1 (or the pseudogene TRBV3-2) and TRBJ2-3; 11 bases are a match to TRBD1. The V and J ends lost 5 bases and 5 bases, in that order; junction bases with no gene match: 6. Per the germline V gene, CDR1 is LGHDT and CDR2 is YNNKEL (reference sequence). This CDR3 region has 15 residues.